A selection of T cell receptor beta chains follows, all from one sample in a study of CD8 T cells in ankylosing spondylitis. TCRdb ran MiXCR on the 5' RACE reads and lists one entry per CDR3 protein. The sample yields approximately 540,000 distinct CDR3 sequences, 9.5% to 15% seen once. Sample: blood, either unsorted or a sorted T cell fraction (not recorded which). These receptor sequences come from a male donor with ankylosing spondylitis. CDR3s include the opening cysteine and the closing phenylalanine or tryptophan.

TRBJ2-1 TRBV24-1 CATSGYRASNYEQFF
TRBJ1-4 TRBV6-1 CASRIQGGDEKLFF
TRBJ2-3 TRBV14 CASSQVAGEDTQYF
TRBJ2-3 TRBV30 CAWSVGADTQYF
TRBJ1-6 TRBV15 CATSRDLRGSPLHF
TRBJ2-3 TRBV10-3 CAIGGGTTSTDTQYF
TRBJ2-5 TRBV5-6 CASSLPGHPETQYF
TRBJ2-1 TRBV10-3 CAISESGIQFF
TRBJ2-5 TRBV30 CAWSGTSGPQETQYF
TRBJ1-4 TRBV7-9 CASSFPAGRTEKLFF
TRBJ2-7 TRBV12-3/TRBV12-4 CASRGGADSVYEQYF
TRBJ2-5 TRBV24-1 CATSDHNSGGGQETQYF
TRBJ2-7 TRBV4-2 CASSQGAGGFYEQYF
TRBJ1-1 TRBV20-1 CSARDRGNRAFF
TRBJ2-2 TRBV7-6 CASSLVGRGSNTGELFF
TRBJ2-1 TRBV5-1 CASSRILPGTSGRDEQFF